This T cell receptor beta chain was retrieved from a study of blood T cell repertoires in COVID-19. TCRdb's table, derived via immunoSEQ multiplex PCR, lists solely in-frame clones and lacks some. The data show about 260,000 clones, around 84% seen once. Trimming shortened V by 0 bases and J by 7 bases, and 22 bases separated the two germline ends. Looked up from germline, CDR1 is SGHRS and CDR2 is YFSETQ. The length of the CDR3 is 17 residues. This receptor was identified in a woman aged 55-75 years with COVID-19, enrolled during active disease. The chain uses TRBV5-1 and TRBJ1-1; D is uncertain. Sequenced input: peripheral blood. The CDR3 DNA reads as TGCGCCAGCAGCTTGGATTCTATGGGCCGAAGGGAGGGTGAAGCTTTCTTT. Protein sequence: CASSLDSMGRREGEAFF.